The sequence of this T cell receptor beta chain was determined in a study of blood T cells in healthy people across ages. About this clonotype itself: Its antigen is unknown.

CDR1 and CDR2 (germline): SEHNR, FQNEAQ (reference sequence). This CDR3 is 15 amino acids long. J lost 1 base, V lost 5 bases, and 5 bases had no gene match. A second PCR, run for roughly 7 to 12 cycles, used a sample-barcoded 5' primer plus a J-beta primer mix. TCRdb used MiXCR to reprocess the 5' RACE reads, holding one entry per CDR3 protein. The table shows 1.5 million to 2 million distinct CDR3 sequences, with over 25% occurring only once. Study results and limitations: Naive CD4+ cells and diversity were both higher in long-lived donors than in aged donors. Samples with more naive T cells showed higher observed beta diversity.

Sequencing was performed on blood. This chain links TRBV7-9 with TRBJ1-5; 7 bases map to TRBD1. This receptor was taken from a woman aged 25-40 years in good health. In DNA, the CDR3 is TGTGCCAGCAGCGCCAGGGGGGACAGCAATCAGCCCCAGCATTTT. Translating it yields CASSARGDSNQPQHF.